The rows below give T cell receptor beta chains drawn from one sample of a study of blood T cell repertoires in COVID-19. The assay was immunoSEQ multiplex PCR, and TCRdb's table has in-frame clones only and misses some. The sample contains roughly 200,000 clones, approximately 90% of which appear only once. The sample was peripheral blood. The receptor set was obtained from a woman aged 35 to 49 who had recovered from COVID-19. Each CDR3 is given with its conserved first and last residue. Fields, in order: CDR3 length, clone size, D gene, V gene, J gene, CDR3 protein, CDR3 DNA. The D gene is left open where the match is weak. The size entry is marked missing in some rows and otherwise reads once, few, many or a size class.

cdr3_length: 14
clone_size: -
d_call: -
v_call: TRBV2
j_call: TRBJ2-7
cdr3_aa: CASSEGARLSEQYF
cdr3_nt: TGTGCCAGCAGTGAGGGGGCTAGACTGAGCGAGCAGTACTTC

cdr3_length: 16
clone_size: -
d_call: -
v_call: TRBV5-1
j_call: TRBJ2-6
cdr3_aa: CASSLDTFSGANVLTF
cdr3_nt: TGCGCCAGCAGCTTAGACACCTTCTCTGGGGCCAACGTCCTGACTTTC

cdr3_length: 19
clone_size: -
d_call: -
v_call: TRBV19
j_call: TRBJ1-3
cdr3_aa: CASSIDRWTVGPSGNTIYF
cdr3_nt: TGTGCCAGTAGTATAGATCGGTGGACAGTGGGGCCCTCTGGAAACACCATATATTTT

cdr3_length: 16
clone_size: -
d_call: -
v_call: TRBV28
j_call: TRBJ1-1
cdr3_aa: CASRQLEPGVNTEAFF
cdr3_nt: TGTGCCAGCAGACAGCTCGAACCAGGGGTGAACACTGAAGCTTTCTTT

cdr3_length: 16
clone_size: -
d_call: TRBD2
v_call: TRBV15
j_call: TRBJ2-1
cdr3_aa: CATSRDSLAAYGSGFF
cdr3_nt: TGTGCCACCAGCAGAGATAGCCTAGCGGCCTACGGGAGTGGATTCTTC

cdr3_length: 15
clone_size: -
d_call: TRBD2
v_call: TRBV5-1
j_call: TRBJ2-3
cdr3_aa: CASSLDGGRTDTQYF
cdr3_nt: TGCGCCAGCAGCTTGGACGGGGGGAGGACAGATACGCAGTATTTT

cdr3_length: 14
clone_size: once
d_call: -
v_call: TRBV27
j_call: TRBJ2-2
cdr3_aa: CASSLRYNTGELFF
cdr3_nt: TGTGCCAGCAGTTTACGCTATAACACCGGGGAGCTGTTTTTT

cdr3_length: 12
clone_size: -
d_call: -
v_call: TRBV30
j_call: TRBJ2-4
cdr3_aa: CAWSPTGGVQYF
cdr3_nt: TGTGCCTGGAGTCCCACAGGGGGGGTTCAGTACTTC

cdr3_length: 18
clone_size: few
d_call: TRBD1
v_call: TRBV5-1
j_call: TRBJ1-5
cdr3_aa: CASSSTSGQRITNQPQHF
cdr3_nt: TGCGCCAGCAGCTCGACGTCGGGACAGCGAATAACTAATCAGCCCCAGCATTTT

cdr3_length: 18
clone_size: -
d_call: -
v_call: TRBV7-9
j_call: TRBJ1-5
cdr3_aa: CASSLSTGGTTTRQPQHF
cdr3_nt: TGTGCCAGCAGCTTAAGTACGGGGGGGACGACGACCCGTCAGCCCCAGCATTTT